The 9 T cell receptor beta chains presented below share a single source sample, sequenced in a study of T cells after posttransplantation cyclophosphamide. Clones were read by immunoSEQ multiplex PCR, and TCRdb kept only the in-frame ones, dropping some. The table shows around 66,000 clones, with roughly 95% occurring only once. Material for sequencing was PBMCs. These TCRs come from a woman aged 30 to 39 in good health and a related stem cell transplant donor.

The genes are TRBV4-1 and TRBJ2-2; D is uncertain. The CDR3 extends over 13 amino acids. Germline CDR1 reads MGHRA; CDR2 reads YSYEKL. With 3 bases removed from V and 6 bases from J, the gap between germline ends came to 8 bases. The DNA for the CDR3 is TGCGCCAGCAGCCAGGCCGGGTCCGGGGAGCTGTTTTTT. Amino acids: CASSQAGSGELFF.

A single count supports this clone. The rearrangement joins TRBV5-5 to TRBJ1-5, with a weak D call TRBD1 (6 bases). Trimming took off 4 bases at V and 0 bases at J, with 11 bases between the two ends. The germline CDR1 and CDR2 sequences are SGHKS and YYEKEE (reference sequence). The CDR3 sequence is 15 residues long. The CDR3 sequence: CASSRRTDSNQPQHF. In DNA form, the CDR3 reads TGTGCCAGCAGCCGGAGGACAGATAGCAATCAGCCCCAGCATTTT.

A single count supports this clone. The chain couples TRBV28 to TRBJ1-2; no firm D call. The V gene's germline CDR1 is MDHEN and CDR2 SYDVKM. The ends were cut back, 3 bases at V and 0 bases at J, with 11 bases in the middle. The CDR3 sequence is 15 residues long. The DNA for the CDR3 is TGTGCCAGCAGTTTCCGACCGGGCTCTAACTATGGCTACACCTTC. This sequence encodes CASSFRPGSNYGYTF.

The rearrangement joins TRBV18 to TRBJ2-1, with unresolved D. This CDR3 region has 11 residues. Germline V gene sequence: CDR1 KGHSH, CDR2 LQKENI. The CDR3 DNA reads as TGTGCTGAAGGTCCAAACAATGAGCAGTTCTTC. Protein product: CAEGPNNEQFF.

The V gene is TRBV25-1, the J gene TRBJ1-2, with 8 bases lining up with TRBD1. V trimming: 4 bases; J trimming: 0 bases; junction bases outside the gene matches: 7. Germline V gene lookup returns CDR1 MGHDK and CDR2 SYGVNS. The CDR3 runs to 16 residues. The CDR3 nucleotides are TGTGCCAGCAGTGGACAGGGGAGCCCGACTAACTATGGCTACACCTTC. Protein product: CASSGQGSPTNYGYTF.

This clone came up once. The chain links TRBV4-2 to TRBJ1-1; no clear D. V lost 4 bases and J lost 1, with 10 bases in between. Looked up from germline, CDR1 is LGHNA and CDR2 is YNFKEQ. The CDR3 has 14 residues. CDR3 amino acids: CASSPRQTNTEAFF. CDR3 coding DNA: TGTGCCAGCAGCCCCCGCCAGACGAACACTGAAGCTTTCTTT.

This chain uses TRBV7-2 with TRBJ1-1; unclear D gene. With 4 bases removed from V and 3 bases from J, the gap between germline ends came to 15 bases. The CDR3 runs 15 residues. Germline V gene data show CDR1 as SGHTA and CDR2 as FQGNSA. CDR3 nucleotide sequence: TGTGCCAGCAGCTCCGGACCGGACGTGGACACTGAAGCTTTCTTT. This gives the protein CASSSGPDVDTEAFF.

This chain uses TRBV9 with TRBJ1-1; a possible D gene is TRBD1 (5 bases). This CDR3 contains 12 residues. Trimming shortened V by 0 bases and J by 11 bases, and 11 bases separated the two germline ends. Germline V gene sequence: CDR1 SGDLS, CDR2 YYNGEE. In DNA, the CDR3 is TGTGCCAGCAGCGTAGTCGGGGGGGACGCTTTCTTT. Residues: CASSVVGGDAFF. The whole variable domain, remainder taken from reference TRBV9 and TRBJ1-1, is DSGVTQTPKHLITATGQRVTLRCSPRSGDLSVYWYQQSLDQGLQFLIQYYNGEERAKGNILERFSAQQFPDLHSELNLSSLELGDSALYFCASSVVGGDAFFGQGTRLTVV.

V usage is TRBV15 and J usage is TRBJ2-2, with D maybe TRBD1 (5 bases). The V end was cut by 7 bases, the J end by 0 bases, with 6 bases between. The CDR3 is 13 amino acids. CDR1 and CDR2 (germline): LNHNV, YYDKDF (reference sequence). The CDR3 region is CATNRPNTGELFF. The CDR3 DNA reads TGTGCCACCAACAGGCCGAACACCGGGGAGCTGTTTTTT.